The 21 T cell receptor beta chains below were found in one sample sequenced in a study of CD8 T cells in Susac syndrome. RNA, at about 0.5 to 1 ug, was reverse transcribed with random hexamers. TCRdb independently ran MiXCR on the immunoSEQ multiplex PCR reads; one entry per CDR3 protein. The table shows roughly 200,000 distinct CDR3 sequences, with 85% to 95% occurring only once. Material for sequencing was CD8+ T cells from PBMCs. The source of these receptors is a human donor with multiple sclerosis.

The chain links TRBV4-1 to TRBJ2-1; 9 nucleotides agree with TRBD1. In germline, CDR1 is MGHRA, CDR2 YSYEKL. The CDR3 is 15 amino acids. The V and J ends lost 1 base and 5 bases, in that order; junction bases with no gene match: 3. CDR3 residues: CASSQVGTGNNEQFF. Here the CDR3 DNA reads TGCGCCAGCAGCCAAGTTGGGACAGGGAACAATGAGCAGTTCTTC.

V and J are TRBV20-1 and TRBJ1-2, with TRBD1 as a possible D gene (6 bases). CDR3 length: 14 amino acids. From germline, CDR1 is DFQATT and CDR2 SNEGSKA (reference sequence). With 6 bases removed from V and 3 bases from J, the gap between germline ends came to 17 bases. CDR3 in DNA: TGCAGTGCAAATGTGGGGGGCAGGGACTATGGCTACACCTTC. Translating it yields CSANVGGRDYGYTF.

The genes are TRBV7-3 and TRBJ1-6, with 9 nucleotides matching TRBD1. The J segment lost 9 bases and the V segment lost 5 bases, leaving 8 bases of the junction unmatched. Germline loops: CDR1 SGHTA, CDR2 FQGTGA. CDR3 size: 15 residues. CDR3 coding DNA: TGTGCCAGCAGCGCTACACGACAGGGGGGTTCACCCCTCCACTTT. Its translation is CASSATRQGGSPLHF. Supplemented by reference TRBV7-3 and TRBJ1-6, the full variable domain reads GAGVSQTPSNKVTEKGKYVELRCDPISGHTALYWYRQSLGQGPEFLIYFQGTGAADDSGLPNDRFFAVRPEGSVSTLKIQRTERGDSAVYLCASSATRQGGSPLHFGNGTRLTVT.

V and J are TRBV18 and TRBJ1-1; a possible D gene is TRBD1 (6 bases). The V end lost 3 bases, the J end lost 4 bases, and 9 bases lay between the germline ends. Germline assignment: CDR1 KGHSH and CDR2 LQKENI. CDR3 length: 13 amino acids. In nucleotides, the CDR3 is TGTGCCAGCTCACCGGGGGCGGGCACTGAAGCTTTCTTT. It specifies CASSPGAGTEAFF. Full variable domain (rest looked up from reference TRBV18 and TRBJ1-1): NAGVMQNPRHLVRRRGQEARLRCSPMKGHSHVYWYRQLPEEGLKFMVYLQKENIIDESGMPKERFSAEFPKEGPSILRIQQVVRGDSAAYFCASSPGAGTEAFFGQGTRLTVV.

The gene calls are TRBV7-2 and TRBJ2-3; D is unclear. This CDR3 spans 18 amino acids. The V gene lost 4 bases and the J gene lost 0 bases, with 20 bases spanning the gap. Germline V CDR1 and CDR2: SGHTA, FQGNSA. The CDR3 reads CASSSPLRDSFSTDTQYF. The CDR3 nucleotides are TGTGCCAGCAGCTCACCGCTCCGTGATAGCTTCAGCACAGATACGCAGTATTTT. Supplemented by reference TRBV7-2 and TRBJ2-3, the full variable domain reads GAGVSQSPSNKVTEKGKDVELRCDPISGHTALYWYRQSLGQGLEFLIYFQGNSAPDKSGLPSDRFSAERTGGSVSTLTIQRTQQEDSAVYLCASSSPLRDSFSTDTQYFGPGTRLTVL.

The chain recombines TRBV29-1 with TRBJ1-2, with a tentative D call TRBD1 (6 bases). V dropped 6 bases and J dropped 5 bases, with 16 bases sitting between them. The CDR3 has 13 residues. Germline CDR1 and CDR2: SQVTM and ANQGSEA. DNA of the CDR3: TGCAGCGTGTCCTTTTCCGGACAGTATGGCTACACCTTC. Protein: CSVSFSGQYGYTF.

The V call is TRBV29-1, the J call TRBJ2-7; TRBD1 matches at 8 bases. The CDR3 has 13 residues. Losses at the gene ends were 7 bases for V and 7 bases for J; bases not matched to a gene: 12. Germline V lookup: CDR1 SQVTM, CDR2 ANQGSEA. CDR3 in amino acids: CSALTGTGAEQYF. CDR3 bases: TGCAGCGCCCTGACCGGGACAGGAGCGGAGCAGTACTTC.

The chain joins TRBV4-1 to TRBJ2-1; no clear D. The CDR3 covers 13 residues. Trimming shortened V by 0 bases and J by 8 bases, and 8 bases separated the two germline ends. Germline V gives CDR1 MGHRA, CDR2 YSYEKL. CDR3 bases: TGCGCCAGCAGCCAAGACAGGTTTGATGAGCAGTTCTTC. Amino acid sequence: CASSQDRFDEQFF.

The rearrangement joins TRBV29-1 to TRBJ2-3; tentatively, D is TRBD1 (5 bases). From germline, CDR1 is SQVTM and CDR2 ANQGSEA. V gave up 4 bases and J gave up 5 bases, with 13 bases separating them. CDR3 length: 13 residues. The CDR3 nucleotides are TGCAGCGTTGTCCTTGGGGCGAGAGATACGCAGTATTTT. Translating gives CSVVLGARDTQYF.

CDR3 amino acids: CASRRGTSGSSETQYF. CDR3 in DNA: TGTGCCAGCAGGCGAGGGACTAGCGGGAGCTCAGAGACCCAGTACTTC. The rearrangement uses TRBV27 and TRBJ2-5; TRBD2 matches at 14 bases. V trimming: 6 bases; J trimming: 4 bases; junction bases outside the gene matches: 7. Germline loops: CDR1 MNHEY, CDR2 SMNVEV (reference sequence). The CDR3 contains 16 residues.

This chain uses TRBV29-1 with TRBJ2-2; 8 nucleotides align to TRBD2. This CDR3 is 15 amino acids long. With V trimmed by 4 bases and J by 7 bases, 11 bases remained unmatched. Germline-derived CDR1 and CDR2 are SQVTM and ANQGSEA. CDR3 coding DNA: TGCAGCGTTGCCCCAATCGAGCGGGAGTTCGGGGAGCTGTTTTTT. As protein: CSVAPIEREFGELFF.

This sequence joins TRBV20-1 and TRBJ1-5, with D possibly matching TRBD1 (5 bases). V shed 6 bases and J shed 4 bases, with 16 bases lying between them. The CDR3 runs to 14 residues. The germline CDR1 and CDR2 sequences are DFQATT and SNEGSKA (reference sequence). Here the CDR3 DNA reads TGCAGTGCCTTGGCCAGCGACAGTAATCAGCCCCAGCATTTT. It yields the protein CSALASDSNQPQHF.

V usage is TRBV21-1 and J usage is TRBJ1-1; the D call in the table, TRBD1, was not verified against the DNA. TRBV21-1 represents a pseudogene. The CDR3 is 17 residues long. The DNA for the CDR3 is TGTGCCAGCAGCAAAAAGGGTAAAATGCACAGGGCTACTGAAGCTTTCTTT. Translating it yields CASSKKGKMHRATEAFF.

The chain joins TRBV6-5 to TRBJ2-1; D perhaps matches TRBD2 (5 bases). In germline, CDR1 is MNHEY, CDR2 SVGAGI. The V end lost 5 bases, the J end lost 6 bases, and 11 bases lay between the germline ends. There are 13 residues in the CDR3. This chain's CDR3 is CASSREFTNEQFF. DNA of the CDR3: TGTGCCAGCAGTCGGGAATTTACCAATGAGCAGTTCTTC.

The J gene is TRBJ1-2, the V gene TRBV9; TRBD1 aligns across 7 bases. The CDR3 covers 17 residues. After removal of 0 bases from V and 7 bases from J, the junction contained 15 bases not matched to a gene. Germline CDR1 reads SGDLS; CDR2 reads YYNGEE. The CDR3 DNA follows: TGTGCCAGCAGCGTAGACCGGGGGAAGGGGGCCTCTACTGGCTACACCTTC. Its translation is CASSVDRGKGASTGYTF. The full variable domain, with the rest looked up from reference TRBV9 and TRBJ1-2, is DSGVTQTPKHLITATGQRVTLRCSPRSGDLSVYWYQQSLDQGLQFLIQYYNGEERAKGNILERFSAQQFPDLHSELNLSSLELGDSALYFCASSVDRGKGASTGYTFGSGTRLTVV.

Here the CDR3 DNA reads TGTGCCAGCATGGACTCTTTAGCCAAAAACATTCAGTACTTC. Translating it yields CASMDSLAKNIQYF. V gene TRBV13 combines with J gene TRBJ2-4; a weak D match, TRBD2 (5 bases). There are 14 residues in the CDR3. Germline V lookup: CDR1 PRHDT, CDR2 FYEKMQ (reference sequence). Trimming stripped 7 bases from V and 0 bases from J, with 10 bases between.

This clonotype was recorded once. CDR3 sequence: CASSTGEVLPGYTF. For the CDR3, the DNA is TGCGCCAGCAGTACGGGTGAGGTCCTGCCTGGCTACACCTTC. This chain uses TRBV5-1 with TRBJ1-2; no reliable D call. The germline CDR1 and CDR2 sequences are SGHRS and YFSETQ. With 5 bases removed from V and 7 bases from J, the gap between germline ends came to 18 bases. The CDR3 is 14 amino acids.

The gene calls are TRBV5-4 and TRBJ2-4; TRBD2 might be the D (5 bases). Germline V gene sequence: CDR1 SGHNT, CDR2 YYREEE (reference sequence). V lost 2 bases and J lost 7, with 22 bases in between. The CDR3 spans 17 residues. CDR3 DNA sequence: TGTGCCAGCAGCTTTTCGAGGGCAGGCTATACGGGCAACATTCAGTACTTC. This codes for CASSFSRAGYTGNIQYF. The full variable domain, completed using reference TRBV5-4 and TRBJ2-4, is ETGVTQSPTHLIKTRGQQVTLRCSSQSGHNTVSWYQQALGQGPQFIFQYYREEENGRGNFPPRFSGLQFPNYSSELNVNALELDDSALYLCASSFSRAGYTGNIQYFGAGTRLSVL.

The sample holds one count of this clonotype. This rearrangement joins TRBV12-3 or TRBV12-4 to TRBJ1-2; no definite D call. The V end was cut by 7 bases, the J end by 4 bases, with 10 bases between. This CDR3 contains 12 residues. The CDR3, as DNA: TGTGCCAGCACGGAGGGATCCTATGGCTACACCTTC. Amino acid sequence: CASTEGSYGYTF.

The rearrangement links TRBV7-9 to TRBJ2-1; TRBD2 matches 9 bases. The CDR3 has 13 residues. CDR1 is SEHNR and CDR2 is FQNEAQ in the germline V gene (reference sequence). Trimming at V came to 1 base and at J to 11 bases, leaving 3 bases not matched to a gene. The CDR3 DNA reads TGTGCCAGCAGCTTAGGACTAGCGGACAAGCAGTTCTTC. This sequence encodes CASSLGLADKQFF. The full variable domain, with the rest looked up from reference TRBV7-9 and TRBJ2-1, is DTGVSQNPRHKITKRGQNVTFRCDPISEHNRLYWYRQTLGQGPEFLTYFQNEAQLEKSRLLSDRFSAERPKGSFSTLEIQRTEQGDSAMYLCASSLGLADKQFFGPGTRLTVL.

The J gene is TRBJ1-5, the V gene TRBV12-3 or TRBV12-4; D might be TRBD1 (6 bases). This CDR3 region has 14 residues. Trimming pared 2 bases from V and 5 bases from J, leaving 10 bases between. The CDR3 sequence is CASSLSGAHQPQHF. CDR3 in DNA: TGTGCCAGCAGTTTATCGGGGGCCCATCAGCCCCAGCATTTT.